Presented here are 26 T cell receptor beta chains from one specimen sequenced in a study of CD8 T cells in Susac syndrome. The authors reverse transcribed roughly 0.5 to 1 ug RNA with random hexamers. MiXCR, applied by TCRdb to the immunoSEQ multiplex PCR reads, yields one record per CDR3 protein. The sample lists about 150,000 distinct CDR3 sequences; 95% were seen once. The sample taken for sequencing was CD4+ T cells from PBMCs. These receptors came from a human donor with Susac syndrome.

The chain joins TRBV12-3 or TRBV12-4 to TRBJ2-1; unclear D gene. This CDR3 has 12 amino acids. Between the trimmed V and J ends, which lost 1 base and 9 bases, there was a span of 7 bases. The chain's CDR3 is CASSLGVGEQFF. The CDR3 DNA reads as TGTGCCAGCAGTTTAGGTGTTGGTGAGCAGTTCTTC.

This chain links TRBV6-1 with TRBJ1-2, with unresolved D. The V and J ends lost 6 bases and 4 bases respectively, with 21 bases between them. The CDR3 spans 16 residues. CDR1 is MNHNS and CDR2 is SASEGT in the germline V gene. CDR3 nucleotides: TGTGCCAGCAGCAAAGGGAGCGTCGCATCTGGCTATGGCTACACCTTC. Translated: CASSKGSVASGYGYTF.

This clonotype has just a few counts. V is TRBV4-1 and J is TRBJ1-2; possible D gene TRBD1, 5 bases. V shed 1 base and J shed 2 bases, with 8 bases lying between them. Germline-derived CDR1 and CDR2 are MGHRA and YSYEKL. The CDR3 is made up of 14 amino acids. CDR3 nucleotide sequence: TGCGCCAGCAGCCAAGCTCAGGGAAACTATGGCTACACCTTC. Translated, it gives CASSQAQGNYGYTF.

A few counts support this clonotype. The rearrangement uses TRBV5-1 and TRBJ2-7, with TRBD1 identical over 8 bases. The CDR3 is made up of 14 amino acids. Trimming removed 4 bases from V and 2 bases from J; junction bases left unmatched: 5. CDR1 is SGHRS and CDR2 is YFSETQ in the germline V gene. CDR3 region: CASSQTGVTYEQYF. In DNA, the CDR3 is TGCGCCAGCAGCCAGACAGGGGTTACCTACGAGCAGTACTTC. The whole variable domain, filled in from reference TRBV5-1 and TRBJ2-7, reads KAGVTQTPRYLIKTRGQQVTLSCSPISGHRSVSWYQQTPGQGLQFLFEYFSETQRNKGNFPGRFSGRQFSNSRSEMNVSTLELGDSALYLCASSQTGVTYEQYFGPGTRLTVT.

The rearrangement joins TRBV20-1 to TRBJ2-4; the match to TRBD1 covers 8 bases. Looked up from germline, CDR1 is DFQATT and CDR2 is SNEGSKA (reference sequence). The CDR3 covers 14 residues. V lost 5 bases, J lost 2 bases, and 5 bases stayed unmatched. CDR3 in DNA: TGCAGTGCTCTTGACAGGGGATCCAAAAACATTCAGTACTTC. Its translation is CSALDRGSKNIQYF.

Written as DNA, the CDR3 is TGCGCCAGCAGCCACGGACAGGGGCGAGACTATGGCTACACCTTC. It codes for CASSHGQGRDYGYTF. The chain joins TRBV4-1 to TRBJ1-2; 9 nucleotides match TRBD1. The CDR3 has 15 amino acids. With 3 bases clipped from V and 3 bases from J, the junction kept 5 bases outside the gene matches. Per germline, CDR1 MGHRA and CDR2 YSYEKL.

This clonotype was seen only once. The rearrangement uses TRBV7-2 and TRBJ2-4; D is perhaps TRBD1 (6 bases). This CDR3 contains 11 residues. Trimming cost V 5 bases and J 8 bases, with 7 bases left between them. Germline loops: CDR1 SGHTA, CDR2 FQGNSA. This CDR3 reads CASSPGDIQYF. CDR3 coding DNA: TGTGCCAGCAGCCCAGGGGACATTCAGTACTTC.

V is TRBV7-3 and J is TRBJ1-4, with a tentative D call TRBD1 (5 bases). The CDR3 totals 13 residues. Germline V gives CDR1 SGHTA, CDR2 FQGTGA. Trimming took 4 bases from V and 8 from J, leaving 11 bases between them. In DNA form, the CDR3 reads TGTGCCAGCAGCTCCCGACGGGGCGAAAAACTGTTTTTT. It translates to CASSSRRGEKLFF. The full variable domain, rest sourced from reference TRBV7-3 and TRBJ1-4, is GAGVSQTPSNKVTEKGKYVELRCDPISGHTALYWYRQSLGQGPEFLIYFQGTGAADDSGLPNDRFFAVRPEGSVSTLKIQRTERGDSAVYLCASSSRRGEKLFFGSGTQLSVL.

The CDR3 bases are TGTGCCAGCAGCTTAGATCCGGGGGCGAGAGCCTACAATGAGCAGTTCTTC. Protein: CASSLDPGARAYNEQFF. The chain uses TRBV11-2 and TRBJ2-1, with D perhaps assigned TRBD1 or TRBD2 (6 bases each). V gave up 0 bases and J gave up 2 bases, with 14 bases separating them. CDR1 is SGHAT and CDR2 is FQNNGV in the germline V gene. The CDR3 contains 17 residues.

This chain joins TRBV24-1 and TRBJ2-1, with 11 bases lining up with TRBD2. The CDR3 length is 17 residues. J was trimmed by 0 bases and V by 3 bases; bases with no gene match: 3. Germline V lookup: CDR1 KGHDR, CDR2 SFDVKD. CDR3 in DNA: TGTGCCACCAGTGATGCTAGCGGGGGGAGCTCCTACAATGAGCAGTTCTTC. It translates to CATSDASGGSSYNEQFF.

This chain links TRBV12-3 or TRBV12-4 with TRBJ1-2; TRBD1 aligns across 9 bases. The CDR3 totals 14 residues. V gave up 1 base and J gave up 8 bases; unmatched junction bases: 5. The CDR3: CASSLDRGLEGYTF. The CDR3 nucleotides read TGTGCCAGCAGTTTAGACAGGGGGCTGGAAGGCTACACCTTC.

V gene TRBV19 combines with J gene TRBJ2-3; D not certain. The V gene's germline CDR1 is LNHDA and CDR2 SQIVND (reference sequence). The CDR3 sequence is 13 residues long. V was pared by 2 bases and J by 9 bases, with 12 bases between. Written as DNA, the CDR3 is TGTGCCAGTAGTATACCTCTGGCCAAGACGCAGTATTTT. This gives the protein CASSIPLAKTQYF.

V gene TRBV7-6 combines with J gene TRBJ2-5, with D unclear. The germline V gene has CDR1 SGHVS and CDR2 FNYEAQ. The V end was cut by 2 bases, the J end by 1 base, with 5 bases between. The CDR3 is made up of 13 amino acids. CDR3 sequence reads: CASSLFFQETQYF. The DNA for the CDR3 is TGTGCCAGCAGCTTATTCTTCCAAGAGACCCAGTACTTC.

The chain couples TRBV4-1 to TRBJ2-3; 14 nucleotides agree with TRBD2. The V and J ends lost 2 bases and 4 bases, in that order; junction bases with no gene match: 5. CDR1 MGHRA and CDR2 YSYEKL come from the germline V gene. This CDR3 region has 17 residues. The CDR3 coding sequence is TGCGCCAGCAGCCAAAGTAGACTAGCGGGAGGGCCAGATACGCAGTATTTT. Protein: CASSQSRLAGGPDTQYF.

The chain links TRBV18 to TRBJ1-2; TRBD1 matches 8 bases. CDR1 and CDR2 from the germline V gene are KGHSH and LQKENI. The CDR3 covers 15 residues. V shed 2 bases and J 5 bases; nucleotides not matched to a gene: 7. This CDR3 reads CASSPTGQVNYGYTF. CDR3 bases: TGTGCCAGCTCACCAACGGGACAGGTTAATTATGGCTACACCTTC.

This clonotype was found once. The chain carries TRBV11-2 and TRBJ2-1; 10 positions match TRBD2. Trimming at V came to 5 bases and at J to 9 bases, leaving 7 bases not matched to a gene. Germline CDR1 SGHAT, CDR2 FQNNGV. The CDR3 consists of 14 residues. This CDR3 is CASSVLAGVGEQFF. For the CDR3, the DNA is TGTGCCAGCAGCGTCCTAGCGGGGGTTGGTGAGCAGTTCTTC.

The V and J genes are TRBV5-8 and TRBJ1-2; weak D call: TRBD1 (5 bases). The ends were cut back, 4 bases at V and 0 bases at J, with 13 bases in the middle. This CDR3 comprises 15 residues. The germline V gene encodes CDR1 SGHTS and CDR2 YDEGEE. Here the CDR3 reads CASSRPGGPNYGYTF. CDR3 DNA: TGTGCCAGCAGCCGCCCGGGGGGACCTAACTATGGCTACACCTTC.

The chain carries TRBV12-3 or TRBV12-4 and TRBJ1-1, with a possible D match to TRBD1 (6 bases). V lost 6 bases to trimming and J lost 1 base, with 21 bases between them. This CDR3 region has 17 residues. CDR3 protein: CASRAQRPGHSNTEAFF. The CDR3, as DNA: TGTGCCAGCAGAGCTCAACGCCCGGGACACTCGAACACTGAAGCTTTCTTT.

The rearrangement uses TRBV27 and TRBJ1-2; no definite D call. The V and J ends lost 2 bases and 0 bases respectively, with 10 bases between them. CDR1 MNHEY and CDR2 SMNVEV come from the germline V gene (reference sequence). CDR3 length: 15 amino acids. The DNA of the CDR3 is TGTGCCAGCAGTTTAGGTCAGGCGACTAACTATGGCTACACCTTC. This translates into CASSLGQATNYGYTF.

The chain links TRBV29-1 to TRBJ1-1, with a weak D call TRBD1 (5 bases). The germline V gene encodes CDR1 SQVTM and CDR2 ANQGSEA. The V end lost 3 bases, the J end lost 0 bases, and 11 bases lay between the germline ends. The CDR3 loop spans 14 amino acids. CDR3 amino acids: CSVDRAGLNTEAFF. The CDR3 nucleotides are TGCAGCGTTGATAGGGCAGGGTTGAACACTGAAGCTTTCTTT.

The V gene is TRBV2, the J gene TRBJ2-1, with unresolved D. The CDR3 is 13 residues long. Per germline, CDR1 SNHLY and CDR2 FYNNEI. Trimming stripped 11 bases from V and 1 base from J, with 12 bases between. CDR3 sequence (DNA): TGTGCCGGAAGACAATTGTCCTACAATGAGCAGTTCTTC. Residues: CAGRQLSYNEQFF.

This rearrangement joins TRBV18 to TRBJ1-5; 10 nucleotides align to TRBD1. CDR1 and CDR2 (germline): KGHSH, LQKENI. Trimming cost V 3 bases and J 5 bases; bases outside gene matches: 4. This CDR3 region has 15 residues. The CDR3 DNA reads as TGTGCCAGCTCACCGGACAGGGGGGGGCATCAGCCCCAGCATTTT. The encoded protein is CASSPDRGGHQPQHF.

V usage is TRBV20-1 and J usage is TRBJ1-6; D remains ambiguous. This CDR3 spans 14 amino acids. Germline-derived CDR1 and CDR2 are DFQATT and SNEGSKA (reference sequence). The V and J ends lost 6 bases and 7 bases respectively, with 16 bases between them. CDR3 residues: CSAKEVQLNSPLHF. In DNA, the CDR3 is TGCAGTGCCAAAGAGGTACAGCTCAATTCACCCCTCCACTTT.

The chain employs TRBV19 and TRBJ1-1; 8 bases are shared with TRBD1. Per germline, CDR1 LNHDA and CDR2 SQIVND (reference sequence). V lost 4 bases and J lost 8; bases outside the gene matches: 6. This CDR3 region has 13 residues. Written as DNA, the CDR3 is TGTGCCAGTAGTAGGCGTGACAGGGGCGAAGCTTTCTTT. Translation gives CASSRRDRGEAFF.

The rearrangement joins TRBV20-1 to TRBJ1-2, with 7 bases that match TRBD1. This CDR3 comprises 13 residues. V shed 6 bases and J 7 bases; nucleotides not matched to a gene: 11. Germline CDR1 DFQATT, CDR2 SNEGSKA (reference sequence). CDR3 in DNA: TGCAGTGCGGGGACAGCGGGGGTGTTTGGCTACACCTTC. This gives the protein CSAGTAGVFGYTF.

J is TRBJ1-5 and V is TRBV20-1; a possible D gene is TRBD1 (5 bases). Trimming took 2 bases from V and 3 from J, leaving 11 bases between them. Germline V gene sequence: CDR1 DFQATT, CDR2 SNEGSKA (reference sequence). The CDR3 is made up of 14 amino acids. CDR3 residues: CSARTGTNNQPQHF. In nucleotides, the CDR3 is TGCAGTGCTAGAACCGGGACCAACAATCAGCCCCAGCATTTT.